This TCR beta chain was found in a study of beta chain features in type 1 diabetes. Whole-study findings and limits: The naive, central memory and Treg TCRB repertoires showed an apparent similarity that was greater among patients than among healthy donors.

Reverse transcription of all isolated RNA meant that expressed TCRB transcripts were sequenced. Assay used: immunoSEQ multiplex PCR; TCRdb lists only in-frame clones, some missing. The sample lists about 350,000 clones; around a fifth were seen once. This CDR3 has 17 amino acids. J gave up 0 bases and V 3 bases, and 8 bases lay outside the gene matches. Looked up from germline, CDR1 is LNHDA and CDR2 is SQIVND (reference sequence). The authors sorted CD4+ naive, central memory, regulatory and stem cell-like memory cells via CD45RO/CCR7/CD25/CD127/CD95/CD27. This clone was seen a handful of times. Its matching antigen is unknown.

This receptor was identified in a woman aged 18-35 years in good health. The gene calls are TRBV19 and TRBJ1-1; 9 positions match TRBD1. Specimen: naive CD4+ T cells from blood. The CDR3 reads CASSIRSGTGLNTEAFF. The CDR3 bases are TGTGCCAGTAGTATCCGTTCCGGGACAGGGTTGAACACTGAAGCTTTCTTT.